The 4 T cell receptor beta chains given below trace back to one sample, sequenced in a study of blood T cells in healthy people across ages. Primers used in a second PCR of roughly 6 to 12 cycles were a sample-barcoded 5' primer and a J-beta primer mix. Each CDR3 protein gets one entry after TCRdb re-called the 5' RACE reads with MiXCR. The data hold around 1.5 million distinct CDR3 sequences, with approximately 59% observed a single time. Sequencing was performed on blood. These receptor sequences come from a man younger than 30 in good health.

V is TRBV20-1 and J is TRBJ2-3, with a tentative D call TRBD2 (6 bases). The CDR3 sequence is 11 residues long. CDR1 and CDR2 from the germline V gene are DFQATT and SNEGSKA (reference sequence). The V end was cut by 5 bases, the J end by 5 bases, with 8 bases between. The CDR3 sequence is CSAVSGDTQYF. The CDR3 region has the DNA TGCAGTGCTGTTAGCGGAGATACGCAGTATTTT.

The V gene is TRBV4-1, the J gene TRBJ2-2, with D possibly being TRBD1 (6 bases). The V end was cut by 7 bases, the J end by 4 bases, with 16 bases between. Germline CDR1 and CDR2: MGHRA and YSYEKL. The CDR3 consists of 15 residues. CDR3 region: CASMLTGSGTGELFF. The CDR3 DNA follows: TGCGCCAGCATGTTAACAGGGTCCGGCACCGGGGAGCTGTTTTTT.

This rearrangement joins TRBV9 to TRBJ2-7; D is possibly TRBD2 (6 bases). The V end was cut by 3 bases, the J end by 5 bases, with 18 bases between. The CDR3 extends over 15 amino acids. Germline V gene sequence: CDR1 SGDLS, CDR2 YYNGEE. DNA for the CDR3: TGTGCCAGCAGCGAATCGGGACGGGGGATCCACGAGCAGTACTTC. Protein product: CASSESGRGIHEQYF.

The V call is TRBV20-1, the J call TRBJ2-4; 10 bases match TRBD2. The DNA end is more similar to TRBJ2-7, so the J call may be wrong. CDR1 is DFQATT and CDR2 is SNEGSKA in the germline V gene (reference sequence). The CDR3 runs 20 residues. The CDR3: CSAGGSSGSSPIRTPYEQYF. The DNA of the CDR3 is TGCAGTGCTGGGGGTTCTAGCGGGAGCTCTCCGATCCGAACTCCTTACGAGCAGTACTTC.